These T cell receptor beta chains were read from a single sample in a study of shared clonotypes between healthy human individuals. The table came from immunoSEQ multiplex PCR; TCRdb's copy has only in-frame clones and leaves some out. The profile shows 2 million to 3 million clones, roughly 93% of them singletons. The sequenced material came from naive CD4+ T cells from PBMCs. The receptors here all came from a man aged 18 to 29 in good health. Some clones in this sample may be carry-over from other donors' samples. The CDR3 runs from the conserved cysteine through the conserved F or W. D genes are given only for firm matches. Size tells how often a clone was seen (once, few, many) or the class of an expanded clone, and some rows leave it out.

clone_size: .
v_call: TRBV5-4
d_call: .
j_call: TRBJ2-7
cdr3_nt: TGTGCCAGCAGCCTGGGGGCACTTTACGAGCAGTACTTC
cdr3_aa: CASSLGALYEQYF

clone_size: .
v_call: TRBV5-4
d_call: TRBD1
j_call: TRBJ1-1
cdr3_nt: TGTGCCAGCAGCGTACAGGGGGCCCAAGCTTTCTTT
cdr3_aa: CASSVQGAQAFF

clone_size: .
v_call: TRBV5-1
d_call: TRBD1
j_call: TRBJ2-7
cdr3_nt: TGCGCCAGCAGCTTGGAGGGACAGGGGCCGTACGAGCAGTACTTC
cdr3_aa: CASSLEGQGPYEQYF

clone_size: .
v_call: TRBV5-1
d_call: .
j_call: TRBJ2-3
cdr3_nt: TGCGCCAGCAGCTTGGGTTTTGACTCAAGGGGCACAGATACGCAGTATTTT
cdr3_aa: CASSLGFDSRGTDTQYF

clone_size: .
v_call: TRBV4-1
d_call: .
j_call: TRBJ2-5
cdr3_nt: TGCGCCAGCAGCCAAGATACTTCCCTTGGGAGGTCCCAGTACTTC
cdr3_aa: CASSQDTSLGRSQYF

clone_size: .
v_call: TRBV28
d_call: .
j_call: TRBJ1-1
cdr3_nt: TGTGCCAGCAGTTTAGGACAGAGAGAAGCTTTCTTT
cdr3_aa: CASSLGQREAFF

clone_size: .
v_call: TRBV11-2
d_call: .
j_call: TRBJ1-1
cdr3_nt: TGTGCCAGCAGCTTCGGATACACTGAAGCTTTCTTT
cdr3_aa: CASSFGYTEAFF

clone_size: once
v_call: TRBV6-5
d_call: .
j_call: TRBJ2-3
cdr3_nt: TGTGCCAGCAGTAGAACTGTGGGTTATACGCAGTATTTT
cdr3_aa: CASSRTVGYTQYF

clone_size: .
v_call: TRBV5-1
d_call: TRBD2
j_call: TRBJ2-1
cdr3_nt: TGCGCCAGCAGCCGGGGGACTAGCGGGAGTGATGAGCAGTTCTTC
cdr3_aa: CASSRGTSGSDEQFF

clone_size: .
v_call: TRBV18
d_call: TRBD2
j_call: TRBJ2-1
cdr3_nt: TGTGCCAGCTCCCTTAGGCTAGCGGGAATCGATGAGCAGTTCTTC
cdr3_aa: CASSLRLAGIDEQFF

clone_size: few
v_call: TRBV7-9
d_call: .
j_call: TRBJ1-1
cdr3_nt: TGTGCCAGCAGCTTTTCGCAGGGAACCACTGAAGCTTTCTTT
cdr3_aa: CASSFSQGTTEAFF

clone_size: once
v_call: TRBV28
d_call: .
j_call: TRBJ1-3
cdr3_nt: TGTGCCAGCACCAAAGGGGGGGCCGGCTCTGGAAACACCATATATTTT
cdr3_aa: CASTKGGAGSGNTIYF

clone_size: .
v_call: TRBV7-9
d_call: .
j_call: TRBJ2-7
cdr3_nt: TGTGCCAGCAGCTTTACGCCGGGACTGGGTGCCTACGAGCAGTACTTC
cdr3_aa: CASSFTPGLGAYEQYF

clone_size: .
v_call: TRBV5-1
d_call: TRBD1
j_call: TRBJ2-1
cdr3_nt: TGCGCCAGCAGCCCAGGACAGGGTTCCTACAATGAGCAGTTCTTC
cdr3_aa: CASSPGQGSYNEQFF

clone_size: .
v_call: TRBV7-3
d_call: TRBD2
j_call: TRBJ2-2
cdr3_nt: TGTGCCAGCAGCTTGTTAGCGGGTGGGGCCGGGGAGCTGTTTTTT
cdr3_aa: CASSLLAGGAGELFF

clone_size: .
v_call: TRBV9
d_call: TRBD2
j_call: TRBJ2-5
cdr3_nt: TGTGCCAGCAGCGTAGGTCGGGTGGGGACTAGGAAGGAGACCCAGTACTTC
cdr3_aa: CASSVGRVGTRKETQYF

clone_size: .
v_call: TRBV28
d_call: TRBD1
j_call: TRBJ1-2
cdr3_nt: TGTGCCAGCAGCTTAATAGGACAGGGATGGCAGTACCCCTATGGCTACACCTTC
cdr3_aa: CASSLIGQGWQYPYGYTF

clone_size: few
v_call: TRBV7-9
d_call: .
j_call: TRBJ2-2
cdr3_nt: TGTGCCAGCAGCTTAGGCCTGCCCACCGGGGAGCTGTTTTTT
cdr3_aa: CASSLGLPTGELFF

clone_size: .
v_call: TRBV2
d_call: .
j_call: TRBJ2-3
cdr3_nt: TGTGCCAGCAGTGTCGCCACAGATACGCAGTATTTT
cdr3_aa: CASSVATDTQYF

clone_size: few
v_call: TRBV6-7
d_call: .
j_call: TRBJ2-7
cdr3_nt: TGTGCCAGCAGCCCCAGGTGCTCCTACGAGCAGTACTTC
cdr3_aa: CASSPRCSYEQYF

clone_size: .
v_call: TRBV20-1
d_call: .
j_call: TRBJ2-1
cdr3_nt: TGCAGCGTCGTGCCCTACAATGAGCAGTTCTTC
cdr3_aa: CSVVPYNEQFF

clone_size: .
v_call: TRBV6-5
d_call: .
j_call: TRBJ1-2
cdr3_nt: TGTGCCAGCAGACCACCGGACCCCGCCGGTGGCTACACCTTC
cdr3_aa: CASRPPDPAGGYTF

clone_size: .
v_call: TRBV6-1
d_call: TRBD1
j_call: TRBJ1-5
cdr3_nt: TGTGCCAGCACCCGGGGACAGATAAATCAGCCCCAGCATTTT
cdr3_aa: CASTRGQINQPQHF

clone_size: .
v_call: TRBV6-1
d_call: .
j_call: TRBJ2-7
cdr3_nt: TGTGCCAGCCTAGCGACAGTTTCGTACGAGCAGTACTTC
cdr3_aa: CASLATVSYEQYF

clone_size: .
v_call: TRBV2
d_call: .
j_call: TRBJ1-1
cdr3_nt: TGTGCCAGCAGTGAAGAGGGAGGCCCGCCGGCTTTCTTT
cdr3_aa: CASSEEGGPPAFF

clone_size: .
v_call: TRBV10-3
d_call: .
j_call: TRBJ1-1
cdr3_nt: TGTGCCATCAATAAAGATCCGAACACTGAAGCTTTCTTT
cdr3_aa: CAINKDPNTEAFF

clone_size: .
v_call: TRBV5-6
d_call: .
j_call: TRBJ2-7
cdr3_nt: TGTGCCAGCAGCTTGAACAGTCCCGAGCAGTACTTC
cdr3_aa: CASSLNSPEQYF